These 15 T cell receptor beta chains were all obtained from the same sample, sequenced in a study of human T cells and chemical hapten exposure. MiXCR, applied by TCRdb to the 5' RACE reads, yields one record per CDR3 protein. The sample has around 82,000 distinct CDR3 sequences; 6% to 8.5% are singletons. RNA extraction used unfractionated whole blood as the source of total RNA. The receptors derive from a male donor in good health.

This clonotype was recorded many times. The chain has TRBV29-1 and TRBJ1-1; unclear D gene. Trimming removed 2 bases from V and 2 bases from J, with 12 bases in between. The CDR3 sequence is 14 residues long. Germline-derived CDR1 and CDR2 are SQVTM and ANQGSEA. DNA for the CDR3: TGCAGCGTTGAATCCGGGGAGGGCAACACTGAAGCTTTCTTT. As protein: CSVESGEGNTEAFF. Full variable domain (missing parts from reference TRBV29-1 and TRBJ1-1): SAVISQKPSRDICQRGTSLTIQCQVDSQVTMMFWYRQQPGQSLTLIATANQGSEATYESGFVIDKFPISRPNLTFSTLTVSNMSPEDSSIYLCSVESGEGNTEAFFGQGTRLTVV.

In this sample, this clonotype turned up a few times. The chain recombines TRBV5-1 with TRBJ2-7; 8 positions match TRBD2. The CDR3 contains 15 residues. The J segment lost 3 bases and the V segment lost 1 base, leaving 6 bases of the junction unmatched. Germline loops: CDR1 SGHRS, CDR2 YFSETQ. The CDR3 reads CASSLSGGVGYEQYF. Written as DNA, the CDR3 is TGCGCCAGCAGCTTGTCGGGAGGGGTCGGCTACGAGCAGTACTTC.

A few counts support this clonotype. J is TRBJ2-2 and V is TRBV20-1; perhaps TRBD1 as D (6 bases). The CDR3 length is 15 residues. Germline lookup yields CDR1 DFQATT and CDR2 SNEGSKA (reference sequence). Trimming stripped 6 bases from V and 2 bases from J, with 16 bases between. This CDR3 is CSARGGGGNTGELFF. As DNA, the CDR3 is TGCAGTGCCCGAGGGGGTGGGGGAAACACCGGGGAGCTGTTTTTT.

This clonotype was seen only a few times. This chain connects TRBV29-1 to TRBJ1-5; TRBD1 is a possible D gene (5 bases). V dropped 6 bases and J dropped 3 bases, with 12 bases sitting between them. CDR1 and CDR2 from the germline V gene are SQVTM and ANQGSEA. The CDR3 sequence is 13 residues long. The CDR3 DNA sequence: TGCAGCGTCCGCCCAGGGCTCAATCAGCCCCAGCATTTT. Its protein is CSVRPGLNQPQHF.

The sample holds many counts of this clonotype. The V and J genes are TRBV2 and TRBJ2-5, with D tentatively TRBD1 (6 bases). V was clipped by 6 bases and J by 2 bases, with 19 bases between them. The CDR3 is 16 residues long. Germline CDR1 reads SNHLY; CDR2 reads FYNNEI. CDR3 sequence (DNA): TGTGCCAGCAGGACCGGGACAACAATCTTTCAAGAGACCCAGTACTTC. Residues: CASRTGTTIFQETQYF.

The rearrangement links TRBV20-1 to TRBJ1-6; D is ambiguous. Looked up from germline, CDR1 is DFQATT and CDR2 is SNEGSKA (reference sequence). V was pared by 1 base and J by 1 base, with 14 bases between. The CDR3 is made up of 17 amino acids. CDR3 amino acids: CSARGEGRRSYNSPLHF. The CDR3 nucleotides are TGCAGTGCTAGAGGGGAGGGCAGGAGATCCTATAATTCACCCCTCCACTTT.

This chain links TRBV7-2 with TRBJ1-4, with D hard to call. The CDR3 extends over 15 amino acids. The germline V gene encodes CDR1 SGHTA and CDR2 FQGNSA. V lost 0 bases, J lost 4 bases, and 9 bases lay in between. CDR3 amino acids: CASSLAADYNEKLFF. For the CDR3, the DNA is TGTGCCAGCAGCTTAGCGGCAGATTATAATGAAAAACTGTTTTTT.

The table lists this clonotype with a few counts. V usage is TRBV25-1 and J usage is TRBJ2-7; TRBD1 aligns across 7 bases. The CDR3 totals 13 residues. V lost 4 bases and J lost 2; bases outside the gene matches: 2. Germline lookup yields CDR1 MGHDK and CDR2 SYGVNS. The CDR3 nucleotides are TGTGCCAGCAGTGGGACAGGAGCCTACGAGCAGTACTTC. Its protein is CASSGTGAYEQYF.

This clonotype has at least ten counts. This chain links TRBV6-5 with TRBJ2-1, with D perhaps TRBD2 (5 bases). Trimming left V 3 bases short and J 5 bases short, with 14 bases between. The CDR3 runs to 15 residues. CDR1 and CDR2 from the germline V gene are MNHEY and SVGAGI. CDR3 sequence: CASSYAGFLDNEQFF. DNA for the CDR3: TGTGCCAGCAGTTATGCGGGTTTCTTGGACAATGAGCAGTTCTTC.

The J gene is TRBJ2-1, the V gene TRBV6-2 or TRBV6-3, with a tentative D call TRBD1 (6 bases). V gave up 10 bases and J gave up 8 bases, with 15 bases separating them. The germline gives CDR1 MNHEY, CDR2 SVGEGT. CDR3 length: 12 amino acids. The CDR3, as DNA: TGTGCCACCACCCCGGGACACGATGAGCAGTTCTTC. Protein: CATTPGHDEQFF.

This clonotype has a count of ten or more. This sequence joins TRBV25-1 and TRBJ1-1; 8 bases map to TRBD1. This CDR3 region has 13 residues. Trimming removed 3 bases from V and 6 bases from J; junction bases left unmatched: 3. Germline loops: CDR1 MGHDK, CDR2 SYGVNS. Here the CDR3 DNA reads TGTGCCAGCAGTGATGGGGACAGGTCTGAAGCTTTCTTT. Its translation is CASSDGDRSEAFF.

The sample holds many counts of this clonotype. The V gene is TRBV6-5, the J gene TRBJ2-7, with D possibly matching TRBD1 (5 bases). The germline V gene encodes CDR1 MNHEY and CDR2 SVGAGI. The CDR3 has 14 residues. Between the trimmed V and J ends, which lost 0 bases and 4 bases, there was a span of 10 bases. The CDR3 protein is CASSYSRVPYEQYF. CDR3 coding DNA: TGTGCCAGCAGTTACTCCAGGGTACCTTACGAGCAGTACTTC.

This clonotype was seen many times. V usage is TRBV3-1 and J usage is TRBJ2-5, with unresolved D. This CDR3 is built from 15 residues. Per the germline V gene, CDR1 is LGHDT and CDR2 is YNNKEL (reference sequence). Trimming left V 4 bases short and J 5 bases short, with 17 bases between. The CDR3 protein is CASSLDGSSGETQYF. The CDR3 region has the DNA TGTGCCAGCAGCCTCGACGGCAGTTCCGGGGAGACCCAGTACTTC.

This clonotype was recorded many times. J is TRBJ1-3 and V is TRBV7-6; 7 bases map to TRBD1. CDR1 SGHVS and CDR2 FNYEAQ come from the germline V gene. Trimming took 5 bases from V and 0 from J; bases not matched to a gene: 4. The CDR3 consists of 15 residues. CDR3 bases: TGTGCCAGCAGCCGACAGGGCAGCTCTGGAAACACCATATATTTT. Encoded protein: CASSRQGSSGNTIYF. Complete variable domain (other parts from reference TRBV7-6 and TRBJ1-3): GAGVSQSPRYKVTKRGQDVALRCDPISGHVSLYWYRQALGQGPEFLTYFNYEAQQDKSGLPNDRFSAERPEGSISTLTIQRTEQRDSAMYRCASSRQGSSGNTIYFGEGSWLTVV.

There are many counts of this clonotype. The chain recombines TRBV7-9 with TRBJ2-2; D not certain. This CDR3 region has 15 residues. Germline V lookup: CDR1 SEHNR, CDR2 FQNEAQ (reference sequence). The ends were cut back, 2 bases at V and 1 base at J, with 8 bases in the middle. The CDR3 DNA is TGTGCCAGCAGCTTATTCGGCCAGAACACCGGGGAGCTGTTTTTT. It translates to CASSLFGQNTGELFF.